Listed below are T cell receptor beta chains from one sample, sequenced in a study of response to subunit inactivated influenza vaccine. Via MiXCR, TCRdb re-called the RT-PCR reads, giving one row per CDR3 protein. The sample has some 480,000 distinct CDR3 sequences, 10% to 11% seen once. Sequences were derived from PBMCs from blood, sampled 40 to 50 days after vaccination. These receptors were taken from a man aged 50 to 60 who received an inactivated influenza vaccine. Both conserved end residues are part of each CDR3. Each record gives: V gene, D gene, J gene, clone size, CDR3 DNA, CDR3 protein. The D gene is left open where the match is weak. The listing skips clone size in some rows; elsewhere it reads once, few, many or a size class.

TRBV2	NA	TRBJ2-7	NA	TGTGCCAGCAGGGAATCACGACAGGTCCTTATTTTCTACGAGCAGTACTTC	CASRESRQVLIFYEQYF
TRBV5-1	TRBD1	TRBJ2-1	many	TGCGCCAGCAGCTCGAGCCCCGGGACAGGCTACAATGAGCAGTTCTTC	CASSSSPGTGYNEQFF
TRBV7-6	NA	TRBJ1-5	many	TGTGCCAGCAGCTTGACGAGCAATCAGCCCCAGCATTTT	CASSLTSNQPQHF
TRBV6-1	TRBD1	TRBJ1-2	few	TGTGCCAGCAGACCAACCCGGGACAGCTCTGACTATGGCTACACCTTC	CASRPTRDSSDYGYTF
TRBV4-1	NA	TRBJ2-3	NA	TGCGCCAGCAGCCAAGTACTAGAGGGGTCAGATACGCAGTATTTT	CASSQVLEGSDTQYF
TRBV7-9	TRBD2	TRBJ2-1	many	TGTGCCAGCAGCTCAACGGGAGGCCCGGGGTGGAATGAGCAGTTCTTC	CASSSTGGPGWNEQFF
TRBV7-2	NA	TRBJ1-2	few	TGTGCCAGCAGCTTAAACAGCTTTAACTATGGCTACACCTTC	CASSLNSFNYGYTF
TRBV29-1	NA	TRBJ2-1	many	TGCAGCGTGGAGAGGTATACGGGGTCGGGCAATGAGCAGTTCTTC	CSVERYTGSGNEQFF
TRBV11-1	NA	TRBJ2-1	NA	TGTTCCAGCAGCTCAAGCGTCAATGAGCAGTTCTTC	CSSSSSVNEQFF
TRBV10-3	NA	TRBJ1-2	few	TGTGCCATCAGTGAGTCGATTGTTACGAACTATGGCTACACCTTC	CAISESIVTNYGYTF
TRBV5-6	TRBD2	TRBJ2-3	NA	TGTGCCAGCAGCTTGTTCAATCTAGCGGCTTACACAGATACGCAGTATTTT	CASSLFNLAAYTDTQYF
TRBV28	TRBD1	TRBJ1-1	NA	TGTGCCAGCAGCCAGTGGGGACAGGGTACTGAAGCTTTCTTT	CASSQWGQGTEAFF
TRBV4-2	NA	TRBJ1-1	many	TGTGCCAGCAGCCAAACGACAGCATTTCGCACTGAAGCTTTCTTT	CASSQTTAFRTEAFF